This passage covers 12 T cell receptor beta chains from one sample sequenced in a study of shared T cell receptors in the human thymus. Repertoires were generated with immunoSEQ multiplex PCR, while TCRdb's copy carries only in-frame clones and drops some. The data hold about 660,000 clones, with around 87% observed a single time. A further study also used this sample, focusing on human thymus T cells.

The specimen sequenced was thymocytes. The receptor source for this set is a boy in the first two years of life with a congenital heart defect.

This chain connects TRBV27 to TRBJ2-7, with 8 positions matching TRBD2. The V segment lost 9 bases and the J segment 0 bases; nucleotides outside the gene matches: 10. The length of the CDR3 is 15 residues. CDR1 is MNHEY, CDR2 SMNVEV, per germline (reference sequence). The CDR3 DNA follows: TGTGCCAGTCGAAGCGGGAGATACCCCTCCTACGAGCAGTACTTC. Residues: CASRSGRYPSYEQYF.

The genes are TRBV7-2 and TRBJ2-7, with 13 bases matching TRBD2. From germline, CDR1 is SGHTA and CDR2 FQGNSA. V trimming: 3 bases; J trimming: 2 bases; junction bases outside the gene matches: 4. The CDR3 spans 16 residues. The CDR3 loop reads CASSFGTSGTPYEQYF. In DNA form, the CDR3 reads TGTGCCAGCAGCTTCGGGACTAGCGGGACTCCCTACGAGCAGTACTTC. The variable domain in full, completed from reference TRBV7-2 and TRBJ2-7, reads GAGVSQSPSNKVTEKGKDVELRCDPISGHTALYWYRQSLGQGLEFLIYFQGNSAPDKSGLPSDRFSAERTGGSVSTLTIQRTQQEDSAVYLCASSFGTSGTPYEQYFGPGTRLTVT.

This chain joins TRBV14 and TRBJ2-1; D gene uncertain. V gave up 0 bases and J gave up 3 bases, with 12 bases separating them. CDR3 length equals 16 residues. Germline loops: CDR1 SGHDN, CDR2 FVKESK. The CDR3, as DNA: TGTGCCAGCAGCCAAGATTCACCGAGGCGCTACAATGAGCAGTTCTTC. It codes for CASSQDSPRRYNEQFF.

In DNA form, the CDR3 reads TGTGCCAGTAGTATAGGGGGCACGCAGTATTTT. Translation: CASSIGGTQYF. V is TRBV19 and J is TRBJ2-3; D is possibly TRBD1 (5 bases). Between the trimmed V and J ends, which lost 1 base and 9 bases, there was a span of 5 bases. The germline V gene has CDR1 LNHDA and CDR2 SQIVND (reference sequence). CDR3 size: 11 residues.

The chain has TRBV6-5 and TRBJ2-1, with D perhaps matching TRBD1 (6 bases). The ends were cut back, 7 bases at V and 3 bases at J, with 7 bases in the middle. This CDR3 comprises 12 residues. The germline gives CDR1 MNHEY, CDR2 SVGAGI. The CDR3 loop is CASKQGYNEQFF. In DNA form, the CDR3 reads TGTGCCAGCAAACAGGGCTACAATGAGCAGTTCTTC.

This sequence joins TRBV25-1 and TRBJ1-4; D might be TRBD1 (6 bases). With 6 bases removed from V and 0 bases from J, the gap between germline ends came to 17 bases. Germline loops: CDR1 MGHDK, CDR2 SYGVNS. CDR3 length equals 17 residues. Here the CDR3 reads CASSRMDSLSTNEKLFF. The CDR3 nucleotides read TGTGCCAGCAGCCGGATGGACAGCCTGTCAACTAATGAAAAACTGTTTTTT.

The chain joins TRBV11-3 to TRBJ2-5; D perhaps matches TRBD2 (5 bases). Trimming removed 2 bases at V and 2 bases at J, with 6 bases between. Germline values: CDR1 SGHNT, CDR2 YENEEA. The CDR3 sequence is 13 residues long. The CDR3 loop is CASSLQRQETQYF. Here the CDR3 DNA reads TGTGCCAGCAGCTTACAGCGGCAAGAGACCCAGTACTTC.

V usage is TRBV7-8 and J usage is TRBJ2-7; 7 nucleotides line up with TRBD1. Unmatched junction bases numbered 6, after V lost 5 bases and J lost 5 bases. Germline V CDR1 and CDR2: SGHVS, FQNEAQ. The CDR3 is 13 residues long. CDR3 coding DNA: TGTGCCAGCAGCGACGGACAGGCCAACGAGCAGTACTTC. The encoded protein is CASSDGQANEQYF.

Details on this clone: A read error may produce the germline difference seen at one junction end. The chain couples TRBV5-1 to TRBJ2-7, with 8 positions matching TRBD2. In germline, CDR1 is SGHRS, CDR2 YFSETQ. The CDR3 totals 18 residues. The CDR3 bases are TGCTCCAGCAGCTTGTTACGGGAGGGCCCCTTCCCCAGGTGGGAGCAGTACTTC. This codes for CSSSLLREGPFPRWEQYF.

This clone was counted once. CDR3 loop: CAWSVEGTGPQYF. CDR3 nucleotides: TGTGCCTGGAGTGTGGAGGGGACCGGACCCCAGTACTTC. This rearrangement joins TRBV30 to TRBJ2-5; D may be TRBD2 (6 bases). This CDR3 is 13 amino acids long. The V end lost 0 bases, the J end lost 9 bases, and 14 bases lay between the germline ends. CDR1 GTSNPN and CDR2 SVGIG come from the germline V gene (reference sequence).

The rearrangement links TRBV5-6 to TRBJ1-1; possible D gene TRBD1, 6 bases. The CDR3 is made up of 15 amino acids. In germline, CDR1 is SGHDT, CDR2 YYEEEE. V lost 0 bases to trimming and J lost 0 bases, with 9 bases between them. CDR3 sequence (DNA): TGTGCCAGCAGCTTGGGACAGGCGATGAACACTGAAGCTTTCTTT. This gives the protein CASSLGQAMNTEAFF.

The chain recombines TRBV30 with TRBJ2-6, with 7 bases lining up with TRBD1. The J segment lost 2 bases and the V segment lost 0 bases, leaving 16 bases of the junction unmatched. The germline gives CDR1 GTSNPN, CDR2 SVGIG (reference sequence). The CDR3 has 20 residues. CDR3 in DNA: TGTGCCTGGAGTGTAACCCCCCTCGGGACAGTTCGAACTGGGGCCAACGTCCTGACTTTC. Amino acids: CAWSVTPLGTVRTGANVLTF.